These 8 T cell receptor beta chains share one sample of origin, sequenced in a study of metastatic and nonmetastatic thyroid tumors. With MiXCR, TCRdb called clones anew from the PCR reads. The top ten hold 15% to 19% of the sample, which has around 37,000 clones, 20% to 25% seen once. Ahead of thyroid surgery, no patient had received treatment of any kind. The sequencing sample was made of blood. The receptors here all came from a female donor with papillary thyroid cancer or a benign thyroid nodule (not recorded which). Some clones in this sample may be carry-over from other donors' samples.

Judged by abundance, this clone is medium-sized. The chain joins TRBV27 to TRBJ2-7, with 10 bases matching TRBD2. The trim removed 6 bases at V and 4 bases at J, leaving 9 bases unmatched. This CDR3 contains 15 residues. Germline V gene sequence: CDR1 MNHEY, CDR2 SMNVEV (reference sequence). The CDR3 spells CASSPSSGSVYEQYF. CDR3 coding DNA: TGTGCCAGCAGCCCCTCTAGCGGGAGCGTGTACGAGCAGTACTTC.

This clone has at least ten counts. The chain couples TRBV12-3 or TRBV12-4 to TRBJ1-4; 12 nucleotides align to TRBD1. There are 15 residues in the CDR3. The V and J ends lost 6 bases and 5 bases, in that order; junction bases with no gene match: 4. The CDR3 nucleotides are TGTGCCAGCAGCCGGGACAGGGGGCGGAATGAAAAACTGTTTTTT. Translated: CASSRDRGRNEKLFF.

This clone is deemed medium-sized. The rearrangement links TRBV19 to TRBJ2-7; 11 nucleotides match TRBD2. From germline, CDR1 is LNHDA and CDR2 SQIVND (reference sequence). Losses at the gene ends were 5 bases for V and 3 bases for J; bases not matched to a gene: 0. This CDR3 comprises 13 residues. CDR3 region: CASSGTSGYEQYF. In DNA form, the CDR3 reads TGTGCCAGTAGTGGGACTAGCGGCTACGAGCAGTACTTC. The entire variable domain, with the rest obtained from reference TRBV19 and TRBJ2-7, is as follows: DGGITQSPKYLFRKEGQNVTLSCEQNLNHDAMYWYRQDPGQGLRLIYYSQIVNDFQKGDIAEGYSVSREKKESFPLTVTSAQKNPTAFYLCASSGTSGYEQYFGPGTRLTVT.

This clone was seen many times. The chain has TRBV6-4 and TRBJ1-2, with a possible D match to TRBD1 (5 bases). V was trimmed by 3 bases and J by 4 bases, leaving 9 bases between them. From germline, CDR1 is MRHNA and CDR2 SNTAGT. This CDR3 region has 13 residues. The CDR3 spells CASSEDSGYGYTF. For the CDR3, the DNA is TGTGCCAGCAGTGAAGACAGCGGCTATGGCTACACCTTC.

This clone was found many times. This sequence joins TRBV5-6 and TRBJ1-2; 12 bases match TRBD1. The V segment lost 0 bases and the J segment 4 bases; nucleotides outside the gene matches: 4. Germline V gives CDR1 SGHDT, CDR2 YYEEEE. This CDR3 comprises 16 residues. The CDR3: CASSLAGQGALYGYTF. The CDR3 DNA reads as TGTGCCAGCAGCTTGGCGGGACAGGGGGCCCTCTATGGCTACACCTTC.

This clone was observed a few times. The rearrangement joins TRBV5-4 to TRBJ2-6, with D hard to call. V gave up 3 bases and J gave up 1 base, with 8 bases separating them. The CDR3 is 15 amino acids. Germline CDR1 and CDR2: SGHNT and YYREEE (reference sequence). CDR3 bases: TGTGCCAGCAGCTCACTTAAATCTGGGGCCAACGTCCTGACTTTC. Protein: CASSSLKSGANVLTF.

The chain combines TRBV6-1 with TRBJ1-2; TRBD1 matches at 8 bases. The trim removed 6 bases at V and 10 bases at J, leaving 10 bases unmatched. The CDR3 extends over 13 amino acids. CDR1 MNHNS and CDR2 SASEGT come from the germline V gene. CDR3 residues: CASSCQGAFVYTF. The CDR3 nucleotides are TGTGCCAGCAGCTGTCAGGGGGCCTTTGTCTACACCTTC.

This chain joins TRBV11-1 and TRBJ2-2, with TRBD1 as a possible D gene (6 bases). The CDR3 extends over 14 amino acids. V was trimmed by 1 base and J by 5 bases, leaving 8 bases between them. Germline assignment: CDR1 SGHAT and CDR2 FQDESV (reference sequence). The CDR3 sequence is CASSLDGQTGELFF. In DNA form, the CDR3 reads TGTGCCAGCAGCTTAGACGGACAGACCGGGGAGCTGTTTTTT.